Presented here are 32 T cell receptor beta chains from one specimen sequenced in a study of T cell repertoires in ileal Crohn's disease. Clones were read by immunoSEQ multiplex PCR, and TCRdb kept only the in-frame ones, dropping some. The data show about 5,600 clones, around 82% seen once. Sequencing input: ileal tissue. Every receptor here comes from an adult with Crohn's disease.

The V call is TRBV30, the J call TRBJ2-7, with 8 nucleotides matching TRBD2. CDR1 is GTSNPN and CDR2 is SVGIG in the germline V gene (reference sequence). The J segment lost 4 bases and the V segment lost 1 base, leaving 9 bases of the junction unmatched. There are 15 residues in the CDR3. In DNA form, the CDR3 reads TGTGCCTGGAGTGCAGGACTAGCTGGGAATTACGAGCAGTACTTC. Translation gives CAWSAGLAGNYEQYF. The full variable domain, with the rest looked up from reference TRBV30 and TRBJ2-7, is SQTIHQWPATLVQPVGSPLSLECTVEGTSNPNLYWYRQAAGRGLQLLFYSVGIGQISSEVPQNLSASRPQDRQFILSSKKLLLSDSGFYLCAWSAGLAGNYEQYFGPGTRLTVT.

In this sample, this clone turned up once. The DNA of the CDR3 is TGTGCCAGCAGTGACTCGAGCAATTCACCCCTCCACTTT. Translating gives CASSDSSNSPLHF. This chain links TRBV6-4 with TRBJ1-6; no clear D. Trimming removed 0 bases from V and 7 bases from J, with 4 bases in between. The CDR3 is 13 residues long. Germline lookup yields CDR1 MRHNA and CDR2 SNTAGT.

V gene TRBV5-1 combines with J gene TRBJ2-5; D might be TRBD1 (6 bases). V dropped 1 base and J dropped 5 bases, with 15 bases sitting between them. The germline V gene has CDR1 SGHRS and CDR2 YFSETQ. The CDR3 covers 15 residues. The CDR3 is CASSLTQGSAETQYF. CDR3 nucleotides: TGCGCCAGCAGCTTGACCCAGGGGAGCGCGGAGACCCAGTACTTC.

The rearrangement joins TRBV6-1 to TRBJ1-5, with TRBD1 as a possible D gene (5 bases). Trimming pared 7 bases from V and 0 bases from J, leaving 13 bases between. CDR3 length equals 15 residues. Per germline, CDR1 MNHNS and CDR2 SASEGT. The DNA of the CDR3 is TGTGCCAGCAAGGGGCAGGGCGATAGCAATCAGCCCCAGCATTTT. Amino acid sequence: CASKGQGDSNQPQHF.

This chain links TRBV4-1 with TRBJ1-4; D unclear. The CDR3 contains 13 residues. CDR1 is MGHRA, CDR2 YSYEKL, per germline. With 5 bases removed from V and 7 bases from J, the gap between germline ends came to 11 bases. The CDR3 DNA is TGCGCCAGCAGCGGAAGGGCGGGTGAAAAACTGTTTTTT. Amino acid sequence: CASSGRAGEKLFF.

J is TRBJ2-3 and V is TRBV5-4; tentatively, D is TRBD2 (5 bases). V dropped 8 bases and J dropped 1 base, with 11 bases sitting between them. CDR3 length equals 13 residues. From germline, CDR1 is SGHNT and CDR2 YYREEE (reference sequence). CDR3 protein: CASLKRGTDTQYF. DNA for the CDR3: TGTGCCAGTCTAAAGAGGGGCACAGATACGCAGTATTTT.

The chain joins TRBV13 to TRBJ2-5; TRBD1 aligns across 8 bases. V trimming: 5 bases; J trimming: 5 bases; junction bases outside the gene matches: 7. Germline V gene data show CDR1 as PRHDT and CDR2 as FYEKMQ (reference sequence). The CDR3 totals 14 residues. CDR3 DNA: TGTGCCAGCAGCCGGGACAGGCGTCCGGAGACCCAGTACTTC. Translation: CASSRDRRPETQYF.

This sequence joins TRBV7-9 and TRBJ2-7, with TRBD1 as a possible D gene (5 bases). This CDR3 comprises 14 residues. Trimming removed 5 bases at V and 0 bases at J, with 11 bases between. Germline loops: CDR1 SEHNR, CDR2 FQNEAQ (reference sequence). The CDR3 DNA reads TGTGCCAGCAGCCCCAGGACAAACTCCTACGAGCAGTACTTC. Its translation: CASSPRTNSYEQYF. The full variable domain, completed using reference TRBV7-9 and TRBJ2-7, is DTGVSQNPRHKITKRGQNVTFRCDPISEHNRLYWYRQTLGQGPEFLTYFQNEAQLEKSRLLSDRFSAERPKGSFSTLEIQRTEQGDSAMYLCASSPRTNSYEQYFGPGTRLTVT.

The V call is TRBV7-9, the J call TRBJ1-2; D is unclear. The CDR3 runs to 13 residues. Between the trimmed V and J ends, which lost 0 bases and 4 bases, there was a span of 6 bases. CDR1 and CDR2 (germline): SEHNR, FQNEAQ (reference sequence). The CDR3 region is CASSLAESYGYTF. CDR3 nucleotides: TGTGCCAGCAGCTTAGCAGAGTCCTATGGCTACACCTTC.

V usage is TRBV7-7 and J usage is TRBJ1-6; D possibly corresponds to TRBD1 (5 bases). Trimming took off 5 bases at V and 8 bases at J, with 10 bases between the two ends. This CDR3 has 13 residues. Germline V CDR1 and CDR2: SSHAT, FNYEAQ (reference sequence). The DNA of the CDR3 is TGTGCCAGCAGCCCCGACAGCTATTCACCCCTCCACTTT. It encodes CASSPDSYSPLHF.

CDR3 DNA sequence: TGTGCCACCAGCAGCAGGACAGATACGCAGTATTTT. It encodes CATSSRTDTQYF. The J gene is TRBJ2-3, the V gene TRBV15; D not certain. Between the trimmed V and J ends, which lost 3 bases and 3 bases, there was a span of 4 bases. The CDR3 sequence is 12 residues long. Germline values: CDR1 LNHNV, CDR2 YYDKDF (reference sequence).

The CDR3 DNA sequence: TGCGCCAGCAGCTCGCCGGTATCCTACGAGCAGTACTTC. Residues: CASSSPVSYEQYF. V and J are TRBV5-1 and TRBJ2-7; no clear D. V shed 3 bases and J shed 1 base, with 8 bases lying between them. CDR3 length equals 13 residues. Germline V CDR1 and CDR2: SGHRS, YFSETQ.

The chain employs TRBV5-1 and TRBJ2-4; a possible D gene is TRBD2 (6 bases). Looked up from germline, CDR1 is SGHRS and CDR2 is YFSETQ. The ends were cut back, 5 bases at V and 8 bases at J, with 17 bases in the middle. The CDR3 covers 14 residues. Here the CDR3 DNA reads TGCGCCAGCAGACCCTCAGGACTAAGGGACATTCAGTACTTC. Its translation is CASRPSGLRDIQYF.

The rearrangement links TRBV6-6 to TRBJ1-4, with D possibly being TRBD1 (6 bases). The V end lost 11 bases, the J end lost 3 bases, and 19 bases lay between the germline ends. The CDR3 runs to 15 residues. The germline gives CDR1 MNHNY, CDR2 SVGAGI (reference sequence). The CDR3 is CAAGGARVANEKLFF. The CDR3, as DNA: TGTGCCGCGGGGGGGGCGCGAGTTGCTAATGAAAAACTGTTTTTT.

The V and J genes are TRBV9 and TRBJ1-2; D possibly corresponds to TRBD1 (6 bases). Germline-derived CDR1 and CDR2 are SGDLS and YYNGEE. Trimming removed 3 bases at V and 2 bases at J, with 14 bases between. The CDR3 length is 15 residues. The CDR3 bases are TGTGCCAGCAGCGCCCGGGACACCCAAAACTATGGCTACACCTTC. It is translated as CASSARDTQNYGYTF. Full variable domain (remainder filled in from reference TRBV9 and TRBJ1-2): DSGVTQTPKHLITATGQRVTLRCSPRSGDLSVYWYQQSLDQGLQFLIQYYNGEERAKGNILERFSAQQFPDLHSELNLSSLELGDSALYFCASSARDTQNYGYTFGSGTRLTVV.

This chain connects TRBV4-3 to TRBJ2-3; D might be TRBD1 (6 bases). V dropped 4 bases and J dropped 1 base, with 9 bases sitting between them. The V gene's germline CDR1 is LGHNA and CDR2 YSLEER. The CDR3 consists of 14 residues. CDR3 in amino acids: CASSPWTGTDTQYF. CDR3 bases: TGCGCCAGCAGCCCATGGACAGGCACAGATACGCAGTATTTT.

The chain recombines TRBV6-1 with TRBJ2-6, with 7 bases matching TRBD1. The CDR3 loop spans 17 amino acids. V lost 4 bases and J lost 0; bases outside the gene matches: 6. CDR1 and CDR2 (germline): MNHNS, SASEGT. This chain's CDR3 is CASSGAGGPSGANVLTF. The CDR3 DNA sequence: TGTGCCAGCAGTGGAGCAGGGGGACCCTCTGGGGCCAACGTCCTGACTTTC.

The chain combines TRBV7-2 with TRBJ1-4; possibly TRBD1 for D (6 bases). CDR1 is SGHTA, CDR2 FQGNSA, per germline. The CDR3 length is 13 residues. With 5 bases removed from V and 10 bases from J, the gap between germline ends came to 14 bases. CDR3 amino acids: CASSTGPIGKLFF. In nucleotides, the CDR3 is TGTGCCAGCAGCACAGGGCCCATAGGAAAACTGTTTTTT. Together with reference TRBV7-2 and TRBJ1-4, the CDR3 gives the full variable domain: GAGVSQSPSNKVTEKGKDVELRCDPISGHTALYWYRQSLGQGLEFLIYFQGNSAPDKSGLPSDRFSAERTGGSVSTLTIQRTQQEDSAVYLCASSTGPIGKLFFGSGTQLSVL.

V is TRBV7-2 and J is TRBJ2-1, with D perhaps matching TRBD2 (5 bases). The CDR3 has 13 residues. V gave up 2 bases and J gave up 12 bases, with 14 bases separating them. The germline V gene has CDR1 SGHTA and CDR2 FQGNSA. The chain's CDR3 is CASSLTPGVGQFF. CDR3 coding DNA: TGTGCCAGCAGCTTAACCCCCGGGGTTGGGCAGTTCTTC.

This clone came up once. This sequence joins TRBV7-2 and TRBJ1-1; tentatively, D is TRBD1 (5 bases). Trimming pared 4 bases from V and 4 bases from J, leaving 13 bases between. The CDR3 totals 14 residues. Per germline, CDR1 SGHTA and CDR2 FQGNSA. CDR3 DNA: TGTGCCAGCAGCTCCCCGTATAGGGGCACTGAAGCTTTCTTT. Its protein product is CASSSPYRGTEAFF. Based on the CDR3 plus reference TRBV7-2 and TRBJ1-1, the full variable domain is GAGVSQSPSNKVTEKGKDVELRCDPISGHTALYWYRQSLGQGLEFLIYFQGNSAPDKSGLPSDRFSAERTGGSVSTLTIQRTQQEDSAVYLCASSSPYRGTEAFFGQGTRLTVV.

This chain links TRBV7-8 with TRBJ2-7; 8 bases fit TRBD1. The trim removed 5 bases at V and 2 bases at J, leaving 5 bases unmatched. CDR1 is SGHVS and CDR2 is FQNEAQ in the germline V gene. CDR3 length: 14 amino acids. Here the CDR3 reads CASSKDRAAYEQYF. DNA for the CDR3: TGTGCCAGCAGCAAGGACAGGGCTGCCTACGAGCAGTACTTC. The full variable domain, completed using reference TRBV7-8 and TRBJ2-7, is GAGVSQSPRYKVAKRGQDVALRCDPISGHVSLFWYQQALGQGPEFLTYFQNEAQLDKSGLPSDRFFAERPEGSVSTLKIQRTQQEDSAVYLCASSKDRAAYEQYFGPGTRLTVT.

The rearrangement links TRBV5-1 to TRBJ2-1, with TRBD2 identical over 10 bases. The germline V gene has CDR1 SGHRS and CDR2 YFSETQ. CDR3 length: 18 residues. J gave up 2 bases and V 4 bases, and 12 bases lay outside the gene matches. In DNA form, the CDR3 reads TGCGCCAGCAGCCCTATGGCTAGCGGGGGCCTAACCTACAATGAGCAGTTCTTC. This codes for CASSPMASGGLTYNEQFF.

The genes are TRBV11-1 and TRBJ1-1, with TRBD1 matching over 7 bases. The V gene's germline CDR1 is SGHAT and CDR2 FQDESV (reference sequence). The CDR3 is 14 amino acids. Trimming removed 1 base from V and 4 bases from J; junction bases left unmatched: 3. CDR3 sequence reads: CASSLGRGPTEAFF. CDR3 sequence (DNA): TGTGCCAGCAGCTTAGGAAGGGGGCCCACTGAAGCTTTCTTT.

The chain is built from TRBV7-6 and TRBJ1-1; 7 positions agree with TRBD1. The V and J ends lost 4 bases and 1 base, in that order; junction bases with no gene match: 6. Germline V gives CDR1 SGHVS, CDR2 FNYEAQ. The CDR3 has 15 amino acids. The CDR3 protein is CASSSRQGWNTEAFF. The DNA of the CDR3 is TGTGCCAGCAGCTCCCGACAGGGCTGGAACACTGAAGCTTTCTTT.

The chain joins TRBV29-1 to TRBJ1-2, with D perhaps matching TRBD1 (5 bases). CDR3 length: 13 amino acids. The ends were cut back, 1 base at V and 5 bases at J, with 11 bases in the middle. CDR1 and CDR2 from the germline V gene are SQVTM and ANQGSEA. This CDR3 reads CSVEAWGSYGYTF. In DNA form, the CDR3 reads TGCAGCGTTGAAGCCTGGGGCAGTTATGGCTACACCTTC.

V gene TRBV5-8 combines with J gene TRBJ1-1; the match to TRBD1 covers 7 bases. Germline trimming cut 5 bases from V and 4 bases from J; bases unmatched to any gene: 11. CDR1 SGHTS and CDR2 YDEGEE come from the germline V gene. The CDR3 loop spans 15 amino acids. The CDR3 here is CASSASSGQSTEAFF. CDR3 nucleotide sequence: TGTGCCAGCAGTGCAAGTTCGGGACAGTCCACTGAAGCTTTCTTT.

The gene calls are TRBV19 and TRBJ2-2; TRBD1 aligns across 12 bases. The CDR3 loop spans 16 amino acids. Germline V gives CDR1 LNHDA, CDR2 SQIVND (reference sequence). Unmatched junction bases numbered 7, after V lost 5 bases and J lost 6 bases. The DNA for the CDR3 is TGTGCCAGTAGTCCGGGACAGGGGGCAGGACCCGGGGAGCTGTTTTTT. Encoded protein: CASSPGQGAGPGELFF.

V is TRBV27 and J is TRBJ1-3, with TRBD1 as a possible D gene (5 bases). The CDR3 is 14 residues long. Trimming shortened V by 8 bases and J by 4 bases, and 15 bases separated the two germline ends. Germline values: CDR1 MNHEY, CDR2 SMNVEV (reference sequence). CDR3 loop: CASRRGGEGNTIYF. CDR3 nucleotides: TGTGCCAGCCGGCGTGGGGGGGAAGGAAACACCATATATTTT.

J is TRBJ2-3 and V is TRBV6-1; weak D call: TRBD2 (6 bases). Germline loops: CDR1 MNHNS, CDR2 SASEGT. This CDR3 spans 13 amino acids. Trimming took off 10 bases at V and 1 base at J, with 12 bases between the two ends. The CDR3 nucleotides read TGTGCCACTGCCGGGGGACGCACAGATACGCAGTATTTT. Residues: CATAGGRTDTQYF.

CDR3 amino acids: CASRGQGYGYTF. CDR3 DNA: TGTGCCAGCAGAGGACAGGGGTATGGCTACACCTTC. This rearrangement joins TRBV6-1 to TRBJ1-2; 9 bases map to TRBD1. Germline CDR1 reads MNHNS; CDR2 reads SASEGT. The CDR3 has 12 amino acids. J gave up 5 bases and V 6 bases, and 1 base lay outside the gene matches.

This clone appeared a single time. V gene TRBV6-1 combines with J gene TRBJ2-7, with 10 bases that match TRBD2. Germline trimming cut 6 bases from V and 5 bases from J; bases unmatched to any gene: 10. This CDR3 is 15 amino acids long. Germline CDR1 is MNHNS and CDR2 is SASEGT. For the CDR3, the DNA is TGTGCCAGCAGGATCTTGAGCGGGGGGGCGAACGAGCAGTACTTC. Translating it yields CASRILSGGANEQYF.

The chain employs TRBV27 and TRBJ1-6, with 7 bases lining up with TRBD1. The CDR3 is 15 residues long. CDR1 is MNHEY and CDR2 is SMNVEV in the germline V gene (reference sequence). V shed 7 bases and J 7 bases; nucleotides not matched to a gene: 10. CDR3 loop: CASTPAGTENSPLHF. The CDR3 DNA reads TGTGCCAGCACCCCAGCCGGGACAGAAAATTCACCCCTCCACTTT.